The 21 T cell receptor beta chains below all came from one sample that was sequenced in a study of blood T cells in healthy people across ages. Combining a sample-barcoded 5' primer with a J-beta primer mix, a second PCR ran for about 6 to 12 cycles. A single record per CDR3 protein comes from TCRdb applying MiXCR to the 5' RACE reads. Here the sample spans a few hundred thousand distinct CDR3 sequences, about 55% being singletons. The sequencing input was blood. The receptors originated from a man aged 60 to 75 in good health.

The chain uses TRBV5-1 and TRBJ2-3; TRBD1 matches 9 bases. Germline-derived CDR1 and CDR2 are SGHRS and YFSETQ. Trimming at V came to 1 base and at J to 3 bases, leaving 6 bases not matched to a gene. The CDR3 is 16 residues long. CDR3 in amino acids: CASSLTGQGGTDTQYF. The CDR3 region has the DNA TGCGCCAGCAGCTTGACGGGACAGGGTGGAACAGATACGCAGTATTTT.

This chain joins TRBV6-5 and TRBJ2-5, with D perhaps TRBD2 (5 bases). With 0 bases removed from V and 3 bases from J, the gap between germline ends came to 8 bases. This CDR3 contains 14 residues. Per germline, CDR1 MNHEY and CDR2 SVGAGI. CDR3 sequence (DNA): TGTGCCAGCAGTTACTCGTACGGGGAAGAGACCCAGTACTTC. This gives the protein CASSYSYGEETQYF.

This clonotype has more than one count but fewer than ten. The CDR3 coding sequence is TGTGCCAGCAGCTTACTGGCTAGCGGTACCGGGCATGAGCAGTTCTTC. Its protein product is CASSLLASGTGHEQFF. The chain links TRBV7-9 to TRBJ2-1, with TRBD2 identical over 7 bases. Unmatched junction bases numbered 12, after V lost 2 bases and J lost 8 bases. The germline gives CDR1 SEHNR, CDR2 FQNEAQ (reference sequence). The CDR3 extends over 16 amino acids.

The chain links TRBV4-2 to TRBJ2-5; D remains unclear. CDR1 is LGHNA and CDR2 is YNFKEQ in the germline V gene. The CDR3 length is 14 residues. V was cut by 0 bases and J by 2 bases, with 7 bases left in between. For the CDR3, the DNA is TGTGCCAGCAGCCAAGACCGAGGTCAAGAGACCCAGTACTTC. Amino acids: CASSQDRGQETQYF.

V gene TRBV20-1 combines with J gene TRBJ2-1; TRBD2 is a possible D gene (5 bases). The CDR3 is 18 amino acids. V lost 0 bases, J lost 3 bases, and 21 bases lay in between. The germline gives CDR1 DFQATT, CDR2 SNEGSKA (reference sequence). The CDR3 coding sequence is TGCAGTGCTAGAGACGCCGCCGAAGGACGAGCGGACTACAATGAGCAGTTCTTC. It is translated as CSARDAAEGRADYNEQFF.

This clonotype was picked up one time. This sequence joins TRBV2 and TRBJ1-5, with D tentatively TRBD1 (5 bases). CDR3 length equals 16 residues. The germline V gene encodes CDR1 SNHLY and CDR2 FYNNEI. Trimming left V 6 bases short and J 2 bases short, with 17 bases between. The CDR3 coding sequence is TGTGCCAGCAGCCCCCCGGGGGTGGGGGGCAATCAGCCCCAGCATTTT. This gives the protein CASSPPGVGGNQPQHF.

V usage is TRBV9 and J usage is TRBJ2-1, with TRBD2 identical over 7 bases. Trimming removed 3 bases from V and 8 bases from J; junction bases left unmatched: 8. The germline V gene has CDR1 SGDLS and CDR2 YYNGEE. CDR3 size: 14 residues. CDR3 residues: CASSARGTIHEQFF. The CDR3 region has the DNA TGTGCCAGCAGCGCCCGCGGGACTATCCATGAGCAGTTCTTC. The full variable domain, rest sourced from reference TRBV9 and TRBJ2-1, is DSGVTQTPKHLITATGQRVTLRCSPRSGDLSVYWYQQSLDQGLQFLIQYYNGEERAKGNILERFSAQQFPDLHSELNLSSLELGDSALYFCASSARGTIHEQFFGPGTRLTVL.

This clonotype has only a few counts. The rearrangement uses TRBV5-6 and TRBJ2-5, with D perhaps matching TRBD2 (5 bases). Germline loops: CDR1 SGHDT, CDR2 YYEEEE. The CDR3 is made up of 14 amino acids. Trimming shortened V by 4 bases and J by 5 bases, and 15 bases separated the two germline ends. The CDR3 protein is CASSDWTLDETQYF. Here the CDR3 DNA reads TGTGCCAGCAGCGACTGGACTCTCGATGAGACCCAGTACTTC.

The J gene is TRBJ2-3, the V gene TRBV2, with TRBD2 matching 11 bases. V dropped 6 bases and J dropped 4; count of bases not matched to a gene: 6. The CDR3 length is 15 residues. Germline CDR1 reads SNHLY; CDR2 reads FYNNEI. The DNA for the CDR3 is TGTGCCAGCAGCCCGACTAGCGGGGTATCAGATACGCAGTATTTT. Its protein product is CASSPTSGVSDTQYF.

Comments on this clonotype: This may be a read error: a much more frequent sequence differs by one nucleotide. The chain employs TRBV11-2 and TRBJ2-1; no firm D call. The J call is doubtful: the DNA matches TRBJ2-7 better. This CDR3 is built from 16 residues. CDR1 is SGHAT and CDR2 is FQNNGV in the germline V gene. This CDR3 is CASSPSRKLRYNEQYF. CDR3 sequence (DNA): TGTGCCAGCAGCCCCTCAAGAAAACTAAGGTACAATGAGCAGTACTTC.

This clonotype was found a few times. CDR3 in amino acids: CASSPGLANETQYF. The DNA for the CDR3 is TGTGCCAGCAGCCCGGGACTAGCGAACGAGACCCAGTACTTC. V is TRBV12-3 or TRBV12-4 and J is TRBJ2-5, with TRBD2 matching over 10 bases. This CDR3 has 14 residues. J gave up 5 bases and V 6 bases, and 6 bases lay outside the gene matches.

The V and J genes are TRBV12-3 or TRBV12-4 and TRBJ2-1; 10 bases are a match to TRBD2. V shed 6 bases and J 1 base; nucleotides not matched to a gene: 3. The CDR3 has 15 amino acids. The CDR3 region has the DNA TGTGCCAGCAGGCCACTAGCGGGGTCCTACAATGAGCAGTTCTTC. Its translation: CASRPLAGSYNEQFF.

This rearrangement joins TRBV6-2 or TRBV6-3 to TRBJ1-1; D uncertain. The germline gives CDR1 MNHEY, CDR2 SVGEGT. This CDR3 contains 14 residues. Trimming shortened V by 11 bases and J by 0 bases, and 16 bases separated the two germline ends. The CDR3 DNA is TGTGCCTACAGCGAGATAACAGTGAACACTGAAGCTTTCTTT. It codes for CAYSEITVNTEAFF.

This clonotype was seen only a few times. The chain employs TRBV29-1 and TRBJ2-3; D not certain. Germline values: CDR1 SQVTM, CDR2 ANQGSEA. This CDR3 has 13 amino acids. The V gene lost 1 base and the J gene lost 4 bases, with 9 bases spanning the gap. CDR3 DNA sequence: TGCAGCGTTGAAGCCCCCGGATCAGATACGCAGTATTTT. This translates into CSVEAPGSDTQYF.

The V gene is TRBV6-5, the J gene TRBJ2-7; 10 bases align to TRBD2. Germline trimming cut 7 bases from V and 4 bases from J; bases unmatched to any gene: 7. Germline V gene lookup returns CDR1 MNHEY and CDR2 SVGAGI. The length of the CDR3 is 14 residues. The CDR3 region is CASKPGLAVYEQYF. CDR3 in DNA: TGTGCCAGCAAGCCCGGACTAGCGGTTTACGAGCAGTACTTC.

The V and J genes are TRBV4-2 and TRBJ2-2, with 11 positions matching TRBD2. V dropped 2 bases and J dropped 5; count of bases not matched to a gene: 1. The CDR3 has 15 residues. Germline V gives CDR1 LGHNA, CDR2 YNFKEQ. The CDR3 reads CASSQTSGSTGELFF. For the CDR3, the DNA is TGTGCCAGCAGCCAAACTAGCGGGAGTACCGGGGAGCTGTTTTTT.

This clonotype was counted a few times. The chain has TRBV5-1 and TRBJ2-3, with TRBD2 identical over 7 bases. CDR3 length: 16 amino acids. Unmatched junction bases numbered 10, after V lost 4 bases and J lost 2 bases. The germline CDR1 and CDR2 sequences are SGHRS and YFSETQ. CDR3 coding DNA: TGCGCCAGCAGCCCAGCTCCGGGACTAAACACAGATACGCAGTATTTT. It codes for CASSPAPGLNTDTQYF.

This chain connects TRBV7-9 to TRBJ2-6, with unresolved D. V was shortened by 4 bases and J by 0 bases, with 7 bases between the two germline ends. Germline lookup yields CDR1 SEHNR and CDR2 FQNEAQ (reference sequence). The CDR3 totals 15 residues. The CDR3 DNA reads as TGTGCCAGCAGCTCCCACATCTCTGGGGCCAACGTCCTGACTTTC. The encoded protein is CASSSHISGANVLTF.

The chain couples TRBV7-8 to TRBJ2-7; D may be TRBD2 (6 bases). V lost 5 bases to trimming and J lost 3 bases, with 17 bases between them. The CDR3 runs to 15 residues. The germline V gene encodes CDR1 SGHVS and CDR2 FQNEAQ. Written as DNA, the CDR3 is TGTGCCAGCAGCCCCCGACACGGACTACTCTACGAGCAGTACTTC. It specifies CASSPRHGLLYEQYF.

The gene calls are TRBV18 and TRBJ2-3, with D perhaps TRBD1 (6 bases). Trimming pared 4 bases from V and 0 bases from J, leaving 14 bases between. The CDR3 consists of 16 residues. Germline CDR1 reads KGHSH; CDR2 reads LQKENI. The CDR3 region is CASSQDRSSSTDTQYF. CDR3 in DNA: TGTGCCAGCTCACAAGACAGGAGCTCTAGCACAGATACGCAGTATTTT.

This chain connects TRBV29-1 to TRBJ2-5, with 11 bases aligning to TRBD2. V shed 4 bases and J 3 bases; nucleotides not matched to a gene: 1. The germline CDR1 and CDR2 sequences are SQVTM and ANQGSEA. The CDR3 is 13 residues long. The CDR3 DNA sequence: TGCAGCGTTGGGGGACTAGCGGAAGAGACCCAGTACTTC. Protein product: CSVGGLAEETQYF.